A single sample is the source of the 10 T cell receptor beta chains below, sequenced in a study of cytomegalovirus exposure and HLA in healthy donors. The PCR contained 60 Vbeta and 13 Jbeta primers. Sequenced by immunoSEQ multiplex PCR; TCRdb stores in-frame clones only, minus some. The table includes around 140,000 clones, approximately 80% detected once. Sequencing was performed on PBMCs. Receptors were obtained from a male donor in good health and CMV-seropositive.

The chain joins TRBV29-1 to TRBJ1-3; no reliable D call. Trimming pared 6 bases from V and 4 bases from J, leaving 13 bases between. CDR1 is SQVTM, CDR2 ANQGSEA, per germline. The CDR3 loop spans 13 amino acids. CDR3 sequence reads: CSVASGSGNTIYF. In DNA form, the CDR3 reads TGCAGCGTCGCCTCCGGTTCGGGAAACACCATATATTTT.

This clone has more than one count but fewer than ten. The chain uses TRBV6-5 and TRBJ1-2, with D possibly TRBD1 on 6 matching bases. The CDR3 runs to 11 residues. Germline CDR1 is MNHEY and CDR2 is SVGAGI. V lost 2 bases and J 12 bases, leaving 10 bases between the germline ends. CDR3 amino acids: CASSYQGKHTF. CDR3 coding DNA: TGTGCCAGCAGTTACCAGGGGAAACACACCTTC.

This clone showed up just once. Here the CDR3 DNA reads TGCGCCAGCAGCCCGGGACTAGCGGACCTCCCAACCCAGTACTTC. It is translated as CASSPGLADLPTQYF. The V gene is TRBV5-1, the J gene TRBJ2-5, with 11 positions matching TRBD2. Germline assignment: CDR1 SGHRS and CDR2 YFSETQ. J lost 8 bases, V lost 4 bases, and 10 bases had no gene match. The CDR3 spans 15 residues.

This clone was observed a few times. This chain links TRBV28 with TRBJ1-1; D is ambiguous. V lost 4 bases and J 6 bases, leaving 9 bases between the germline ends. Germline V CDR1 and CDR2: MDHEN, SYDVKM. CDR3 length equals 12 residues. The CDR3 reads CASSSPNSEAFF. CDR3 DNA: TGTGCCAGCAGTTCCCCCAATTCTGAAGCTTTCTTT. Complete variable domain (other parts from reference TRBV28 and TRBJ1-1): DVKVTQSSRYLVKRTGEKVFLECVQDMDHENMFWYRQDPGLGLRLIYFSYDVKMKEKGDIPEGYSVSREKKERFSLILESASTNQTSMYLCASSSPNSEAFFGQGTRLTVV.

The CDR3 DNA sequence: TGTGCCAGCAGCTCCAACCGTGGACAGGGAGGCAATGAGCAGTTCTTC. It specifies CASSSNRGQGGNEQFF. The gene calls are TRBV28 and TRBJ2-1; 8 bases are a match to TRBD1. The CDR3 is 16 residues long. The germline CDR1 and CDR2 sequences are MDHEN and SYDVKM. The V gene end was trimmed by 6 bases and the J gene end by 6 bases; junction bases not matched to a gene: 13.

This clone has a single count. The CDR3 loop is CASRLQGGDYGYTF. CDR3 DNA: TGTGCCAGCAGACTACAGGGGGGGGACTATGGCTACACCTTC. The V and J genes are TRBV5-6 and TRBJ1-2, with 8 bases aligning to TRBD1. Trimming took 5 bases from V and 3 from J; bases not matched to a gene: 6. The germline V gene encodes CDR1 SGHDT and CDR2 YYEEEE. This CDR3 contains 14 residues.

Written as DNA, the CDR3 is TGTGCCACCATGTCCAGACTTAACACTGAAGCTTTCTTT. Translating gives CATMSRLNTEAFF. The genes are TRBV6-5 and TRBJ1-1; D is unresolved. The germline V and J ends were trimmed by 10 bases and 2 bases, with 14 bases remaining between them. The CDR3 is 13 amino acids. Germline V gene data show CDR1 as MNHEY and CDR2 as SVGAGI.

Worth noting for this clone: At one end, the junction sequence differs from germline, possibly due to a read error. The chain combines TRBV10-3 with TRBJ2-4; TRBD1 agrees at 9 bases. The CDR3 is made up of 13 amino acids. CDR1 is ENHRY and CDR2 is SYGVKD in the germline V gene. CDR3 sequence (DNA): TGTGCCACCAGTTGGGACAGGGAGGACATTCAGTACTTC. Its protein product is CATSWDREDIQYF.

This clone came up a few times. The CDR3 bases are TGTGCCAGCAGTGAGCGGGGGGACACCGGGGAGCTGTTTTTT. As protein: CASSERGDTGELFF. V is TRBV6-4 and J is TRBJ2-2, with 8 bases identical to TRBD2. This CDR3 has 14 amino acids. Trimming cost V 3 bases and J 3 bases; bases outside gene matches: 0. From germline, CDR1 is MRHNA and CDR2 SNTAGT.

The V and J genes are TRBV10-3 and TRBJ2-7; possible D gene TRBD2, 5 bases. This CDR3 has 14 amino acids. The germline V gene encodes CDR1 ENHRY and CDR2 SYGVKD. Between the trimmed V and J ends, which lost 2 bases and 5 bases, there was a span of 13 bases. The CDR3 region has the DNA TGTGCCATCAGTGAGCCGGGGATTGGGCACGAGCAGTACTTC. It is translated as CAISEPGIGHEQYF.